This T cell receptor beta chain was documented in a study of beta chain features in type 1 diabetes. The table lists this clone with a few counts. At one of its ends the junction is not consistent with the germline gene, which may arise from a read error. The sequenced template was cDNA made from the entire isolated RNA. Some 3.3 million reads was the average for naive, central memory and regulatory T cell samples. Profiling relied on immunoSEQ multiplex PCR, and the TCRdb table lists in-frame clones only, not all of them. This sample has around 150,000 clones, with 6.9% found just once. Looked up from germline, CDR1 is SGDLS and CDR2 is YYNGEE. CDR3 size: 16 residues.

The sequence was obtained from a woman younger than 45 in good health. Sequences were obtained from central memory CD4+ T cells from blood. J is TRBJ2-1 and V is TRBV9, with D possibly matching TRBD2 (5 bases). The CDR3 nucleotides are TGTGCCAGCAGCGTAGCTGCGGGTGGCTCCTTCAATGAGCAGTTCTTC. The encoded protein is CASSVAAGGSFNEQFF.